The 22 T cell receptor beta chains in this list originate from one sample, sequenced in a study of blood T cell repertoires in COVID-19 (dated by TCRdb to about 2020). Receptor libraries were prepared by the immunoSEQ multiplex PCR assay. The immuneACCESS repertoire file appears here via TCRdb, limited to in-frame rearrangements. These files lack a portion of the clones; in checked studies, under half of the deficit traces to unresolved V genes, and the cause of the others is not known. The sample table lists around 390,000 clones, about 86% of them with a count of one. Jointly, the top ten make up roughly 10% of the sample. The sample consisted of PBMCs or T cells enriched from blood (not recorded which). These TCRs come from a woman aged 45-65 years who had recovered from COVID-19.

The rearrangement uses TRBV23-1 and TRBJ1-3; TRBD1 agrees at 8 bases. TRBV23-1 is an ORF, with its function uncertain. J was trimmed by 4 bases and V by 9 bases; bases with no gene match: 2. This CDR3 is built from 12 residues. In DNA form, the CDR3 reads TGCGCCAGGACAGGGGCAGGAAACACCATATATTTT. Its translation is CARTGAGNTIYF.

Worth noting for this clone: The identical CDR3 is also encoded by other nucleotide sequences in the sample. The chain couples TRBV28 to TRBJ1-1; D might be TRBD1 (6 bases). This CDR3 region has 14 residues. Trimming removed 2 bases at V and 5 bases at J, with 12 bases between. Germline V gene lookup returns CDR1 MDHEN and CDR2 SYDVKM. The DNA for the CDR3 is TGTGCCAGCAGTTTAGTAGGGGGAAGGACTGAAGCTTTCTTT. Translated: CASSLVGGRTEAFF. The variable domain in full, completed from reference TRBV28 and TRBJ1-1, reads DVKVTQSSRYLVKRTGEKVFLECVQDMDHENMFWYRQDPGLGLRLIYFSYDVKMKEKGDIPEGYSVSREKKERFSLILESASTNQTSMYLCASSLVGGRTEAFFGQGTRLTVV.

This clone was detected only once. The rearrangement joins TRBV9 to TRBJ1-1; TRBD1 matches 9 bases. V trimming: 0 bases; J trimming: 0 bases; junction bases outside the gene matches: 12. The CDR3 loop spans 19 amino acids. In germline, CDR1 is SGDLS, CDR2 YYNGEE. CDR3 amino acids: CASSVGLIDRGNLNTEAFF. In DNA, the CDR3 is TGTGCCAGCAGCGTAGGCCTAATCGACAGGGGGAACTTGAACACTGAAGCTTTCTTT.

In nucleotides, the CDR3 is TGTGCCAGCAGTTCTGACAGGGCCGGGGAGCTGTTTTTT. It codes for CASSSDRAGELFF. The chain links TRBV28 to TRBJ2-2, with 7 bases fitting TRBD1. V lost 4 bases and J lost 6; bases outside the gene matches: 2. Germline V lookup: CDR1 MDHEN, CDR2 SYDVKM. The length of the CDR3 is 13 residues.

The chain is built from TRBV7-2 and TRBJ2-1; 12 nucleotides match TRBD2. CDR1 and CDR2 from the germline V gene are SGHTA and FQGNSA. The junction had 10 bases not matched to a gene; V was cut back by 7 bases and J by 0 bases. The CDR3 is 18 amino acids. CDR3 DNA sequence: TGTGCCAGCACCGGAGGGCTAGCGGGGGGGAGCTCCTACAATGAGCAGTTCTTC. Translated: CASTGGLAGGSSYNEQFF.

The rearrangement joins TRBV7-2 to TRBJ1-5, with 7 bases matching TRBD1. Trimming removed 5 bases from V and 6 bases from J; junction bases left unmatched: 13. This CDR3 contains 16 residues. Germline V gene data show CDR1 as SGHTA and CDR2 as FQGNSA. CDR3 in amino acids: CASSPSANRGGQPQHF. In DNA form, the CDR3 reads TGTGCCAGCAGCCCCAGCGCGAACAGGGGCGGTCAGCCCCAGCATTTT.

The chain couples TRBV11-3 to TRBJ2-7; 7 bases align to TRBD2. CDR1 SGHNT and CDR2 YENEEA come from the germline V gene. The ends lost 8 bases at V and 3 bases at J; junction bases unmatched: 10. CDR3 length equals 14 residues. CDR3 protein: CASSQGGNNYEQYF. Here the CDR3 DNA reads TGTGCCAGCTCCCAGGGAGGGAACAACTACGAGCAGTACTTC.

The V gene is TRBV5-1, the J gene TRBJ2-5, with TRBD1 matching 9 bases. The trim removed 5 bases at V and 2 bases at J, leaving 7 bases unmatched. Germline CDR1 SGHRS, CDR2 YFSETQ. The CDR3 is made up of 15 amino acids. The CDR3 nucleotides are TGCGCCAGCAGTCCCGGGACAGGGTTGCAAGAGACCCAGTACTTC. As protein: CASSPGTGLQETQYF.

The CDR3 spells CASRPLRGYEQYF. CDR3 coding DNA: TGTGCCAGCAGACCTCTTAGGGGGTACGAGCAGTACTTC. The chain joins TRBV2 to TRBJ2-7; maybe TRBD1 (6 bases). CDR3 length: 13 residues. V gave up 6 bases and J gave up 4 bases, with 13 bases separating them. Germline V lookup: CDR1 SNHLY, CDR2 FYNNEI.

This clone was detected a few times. This chain connects TRBV3-1 (or the pseudogene TRBV3-2) to TRBJ1-2, with TRBD1 identical over 7 bases. The V gene's germline CDR1 is LGHDT and CDR2 YNNKEL (reference sequence). The CDR3 covers 15 residues. V was clipped by 0 bases and J by 5 bases; unmatched bases: 6. CDR3: CASSQDDRVGYGYTF. The CDR3 DNA sequence: TGTGCCAGCAGCCAAGATGACAGGGTAGGGTATGGCTACACCTTC.

In DNA form, the CDR3 reads TGTGCCAGCAGCCGACGGGACAGGGAAACCGGGGAGCTGTTTTTT. As protein: CASSRRDRETGELFF. The chain carries TRBV7-9 and TRBJ2-2; 9 bases map to TRBD1. The V and J ends lost 5 bases and 5 bases, in that order; junction bases with no gene match: 6. The CDR3 length is 15 residues. The germline V gene encodes CDR1 SEHNR and CDR2 FQNEAQ (reference sequence). Full variable domain (rest looked up from reference TRBV7-9 and TRBJ2-2): DTGVSQNPRHKITKRGQNVTFRCDPISEHNRLYWYRQTLGQGPEFLTYFQNEAQLEKSRLLSDRFSAERPKGSFSTLEIQRTEQGDSAMYLCASSRRDRETGELFFGEGSRLTVL.

The J gene is TRBJ2-3, the V gene TRBV3-1 (or the pseudogene TRBV3-2), with 7 bases aligning to TRBD2. CDR3 length: 16 residues. The trim removed 1 base at V and 6 bases at J, leaving 10 bases unmatched. Germline CDR1 is LGHDT and CDR2 is YNNKEL (reference sequence). The CDR3, as DNA: TGTGCCAGCAGCCAAGGTGGTAGCGGGCGTGGTGATACGCAGTATTTT. Encoded protein: CASSQGGSGRGDTQYF.

This chain links TRBV18 with TRBJ1-4, with 8 bases fitting TRBD1. This CDR3 region has 15 residues. With V trimmed by 4 bases and J by 5 bases, 6 bases remained unmatched. Germline V gives CDR1 KGHSH, CDR2 LQKENI. The CDR3 is CASSLETGVNEKLFF. CDR3 coding DNA: TGTGCCAGCTCACTGGAGACAGGGGTGAATGAAAAACTGTTTTTT.

The table lists this clone with a count of one. The rearrangement joins TRBV6-5 to TRBJ2-2; D unresolved. CDR1 MNHEY and CDR2 SVGAGI come from the germline V gene. Trimming cost V 7 bases and J 4 bases, with 13 bases left between them. The length of the CDR3 is 14 residues. This CDR3 is CASTPIPGTGELFF. CDR3 sequence (DNA): TGTGCCAGCACCCCTATCCCGGGCACCGGGGAGCTGTTTTTT.

This chain joins TRBV18 and TRBJ1-4, with TRBD1 identical over 9 bases. This CDR3 has 15 residues. J was trimmed by 8 bases and V by 3 bases; bases with no gene match: 7. Looked up from germline, CDR1 is KGHSH and CDR2 is LQKENI. As DNA, the CDR3 is TGTGCCAGCTCACCCACAGACAGGGGGAAAGAAAAACTGTTTTTT. Its translation: CASSPTDRGKEKLFF.

This chain joins TRBV3-1 (or the pseudogene TRBV3-2) and TRBJ2-3; 7 bases are a match to TRBD2. V gave up 4 bases and J gave up 4 bases; unmatched junction bases: 11. CDR1 and CDR2 (germline): LGHDT, YNNKEL (reference sequence). The length of the CDR3 is 16 residues. CDR3 amino acids: CASSRLQAGSADTQYF. The CDR3 bases are TGTGCCAGCAGCCGGCTACAAGCGGGGTCCGCAGATACGCAGTATTTT.

CDR3 coding DNA: TGTGCCAGCATGGGTCGCGTGACATATAGCAATCAGCCCCAGCATTTT. Its protein product is CASMGRVTYSNQPQHF. This chain connects TRBV28 to TRBJ1-5; D remains ambiguous. The V end was cut by 7 bases, the J end by 0 bases, with 16 bases between. Germline V gene sequence: CDR1 MDHEN, CDR2 SYDVKM. The CDR3 has 16 amino acids.

The rearrangement links TRBV6-1 to TRBJ2-1; weak D call: TRBD2 (5 bases). This CDR3 has 15 amino acids. From germline, CDR1 is MNHNS and CDR2 SASEGT. Trimming removed 0 bases from V and 6 bases from J, with 12 bases in between. The chain's CDR3 is CASSEAYFGVNEQFF. DNA for the CDR3: TGTGCCAGCAGTGAAGCCTACTTCGGGGTCAATGAGCAGTTCTTC.

The chain recombines TRBV24-1 with TRBJ1-2; a possible D gene is TRBD1 (6 bases). Germline V gene data show CDR1 as KGHDR and CDR2 as SFDVKD. V was cut by 6 bases and J by 2 bases, with 12 bases left in between. This CDR3 comprises 14 residues. The CDR3 loop is CATSRTDPNYGYTF. The DNA of the CDR3 is TGTGCCACCAGTCGGACAGACCCAAACTATGGCTACACCTTC.

The rearrangement uses TRBV28 and TRBJ1-5, with D perhaps TRBD1 (5 bases). Germline V gene sequence: CDR1 MDHEN, CDR2 SYDVKM. With 1 base removed from V and 0 bases from J, the gap between germline ends came to 13 bases. This CDR3 has 17 residues. In DNA, the CDR3 is TGTGCCAGCAGTTTATCAACAGGAAGGTATAGCAATCAGCCCCAGCATTTT. It translates to CASSLSTGRYSNQPQHF. The whole variable domain, filled in from reference TRBV28 and TRBJ1-5, reads DVKVTQSSRYLVKRTGEKVFLECVQDMDHENMFWYRQDPGLGLRLIYFSYDVKMKEKGDIPEGYSVSREKKERFSLILESASTNQTSMYLCASSLSTGRYSNQPQHFGDGTRLSIL.

The chain links TRBV19 to TRBJ2-4; unclear D gene. The CDR3 extends over 13 amino acids. Trimming shortened V by 1 base and J by 10 bases, and 11 bases separated the two germline ends. Germline loops: CDR1 LNHDA, CDR2 SQIVND (reference sequence). The CDR3 bases are TGTGCCAGTAGTATAGGAGGTAATGGGATTCAGTACTTC. Translated, it gives CASSIGGNGIQYF.

V gene TRBV19 combines with J gene TRBJ2-3, with 7 bases aligning to TRBD1. The V gene's germline CDR1 is LNHDA and CDR2 SQIVND (reference sequence). V lost 4 bases, J lost 2 bases, and 15 bases stayed unmatched. The CDR3 consists of 18 residues. The chain's CDR3 is CASSRYRDRLPHTDTQYF. CDR3 DNA sequence: TGTGCCAGTAGTAGATACCGGGACAGACTCCCCCACACAGATACGCAGTATTTT.